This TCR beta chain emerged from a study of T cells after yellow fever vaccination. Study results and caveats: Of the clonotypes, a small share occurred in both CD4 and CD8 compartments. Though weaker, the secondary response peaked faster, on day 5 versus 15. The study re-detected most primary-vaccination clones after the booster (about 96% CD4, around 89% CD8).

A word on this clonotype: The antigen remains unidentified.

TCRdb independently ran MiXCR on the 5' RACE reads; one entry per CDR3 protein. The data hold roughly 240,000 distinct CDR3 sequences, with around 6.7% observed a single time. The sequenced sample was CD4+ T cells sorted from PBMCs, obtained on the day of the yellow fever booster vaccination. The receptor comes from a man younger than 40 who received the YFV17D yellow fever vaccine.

The CDR3 protein is CASSYDGIAPLTSSEQYF. The CDR3 DNA follows: TGTGCCAGCAGTTACGACGGAATAGCGCCCCTCACCAGTAGCGAGCAGTACTTC. The chain combines TRBV6-2 or TRBV6-3 with TRBJ2-7; possible D gene TRBD2, 5 bases. This CDR3 is 18 amino acids long. V lost 2 bases and J 6 bases, leaving 26 bases between the germline ends. Germline assignment: CDR1 MNHEY and CDR2 SVGEGT.